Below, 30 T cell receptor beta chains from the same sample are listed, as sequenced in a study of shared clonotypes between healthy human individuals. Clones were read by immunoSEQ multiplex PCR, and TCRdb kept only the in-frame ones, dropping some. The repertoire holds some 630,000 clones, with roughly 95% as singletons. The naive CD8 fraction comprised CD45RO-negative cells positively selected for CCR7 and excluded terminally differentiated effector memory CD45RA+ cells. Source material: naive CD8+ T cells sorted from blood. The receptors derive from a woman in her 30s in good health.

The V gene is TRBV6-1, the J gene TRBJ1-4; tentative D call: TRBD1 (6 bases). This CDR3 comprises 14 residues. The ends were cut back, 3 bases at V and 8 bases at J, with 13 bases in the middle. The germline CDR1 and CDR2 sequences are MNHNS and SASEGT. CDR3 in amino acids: CASSDGPGAEKLFF. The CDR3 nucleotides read TGTGCCAGCAGTGACGGACCGGGGGCCGAAAAACTGTTTTTT.

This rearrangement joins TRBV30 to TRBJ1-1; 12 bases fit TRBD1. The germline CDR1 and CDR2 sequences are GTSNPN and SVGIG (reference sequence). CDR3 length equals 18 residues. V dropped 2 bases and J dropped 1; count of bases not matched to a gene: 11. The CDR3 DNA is TGTGCCTGGAGTCCGACGAACCGGGACAGGGGGCCGAACACTGAAGCTTTCTTT. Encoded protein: CAWSPTNRDRGPNTEAFF.

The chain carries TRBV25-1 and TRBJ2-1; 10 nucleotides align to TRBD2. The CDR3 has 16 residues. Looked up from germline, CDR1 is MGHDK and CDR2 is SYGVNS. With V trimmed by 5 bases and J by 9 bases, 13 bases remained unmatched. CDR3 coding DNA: TGTGCCAGCAGTCCACCCGGGCTAGCGGGAGAGGTTGAGCAGTTCTTC. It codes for CASSPPGLAGEVEQFF.

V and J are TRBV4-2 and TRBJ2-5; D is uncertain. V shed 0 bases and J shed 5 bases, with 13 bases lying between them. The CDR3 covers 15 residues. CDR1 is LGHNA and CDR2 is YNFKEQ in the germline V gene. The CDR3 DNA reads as TGTGCCAGCAGCCAAGAGGGCCTAACCGCGGAGACCCAGTACTTC. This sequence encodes CASSQEGLTAETQYF.

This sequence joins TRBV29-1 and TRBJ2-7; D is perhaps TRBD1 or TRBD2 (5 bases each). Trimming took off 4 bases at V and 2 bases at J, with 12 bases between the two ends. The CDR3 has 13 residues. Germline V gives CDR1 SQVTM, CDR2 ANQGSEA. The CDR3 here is CSVVRDGAYEQYF. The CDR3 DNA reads TGCAGCGTTGTTCGGGACGGAGCCTACGAGCAGTACTTC.

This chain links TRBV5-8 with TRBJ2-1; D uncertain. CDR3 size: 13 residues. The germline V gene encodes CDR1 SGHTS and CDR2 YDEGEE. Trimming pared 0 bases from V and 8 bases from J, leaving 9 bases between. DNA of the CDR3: TGTGCCAGCAGCTTGGCCGGATTGTATGAGCAGTTCTTC. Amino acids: CASSLAGLYEQFF.

CDR3 loop: CASSPGTSGSREQYF. In DNA form, the CDR3 reads TGCGCCAGCAGCCCCGGGACTAGCGGGAGTCGCGAGCAGTACTTC. The gene calls are TRBV4-1 and TRBJ2-7; the match to TRBD2 covers 14 bases. This CDR3 is built from 15 residues. CDR1 and CDR2 (germline): MGHRA, YSYEKL. V lost 4 bases to trimming and J lost 6 bases; unmatched junction nucleotides: 5.

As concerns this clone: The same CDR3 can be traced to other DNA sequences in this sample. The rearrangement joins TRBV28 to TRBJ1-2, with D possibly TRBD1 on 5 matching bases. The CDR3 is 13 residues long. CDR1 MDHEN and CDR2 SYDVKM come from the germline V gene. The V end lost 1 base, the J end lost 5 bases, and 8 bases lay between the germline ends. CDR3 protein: CASSLLGAYGYTF. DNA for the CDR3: TGTGCCAGCAGTTTATTAGGGGCTTATGGCTACACCTTC.

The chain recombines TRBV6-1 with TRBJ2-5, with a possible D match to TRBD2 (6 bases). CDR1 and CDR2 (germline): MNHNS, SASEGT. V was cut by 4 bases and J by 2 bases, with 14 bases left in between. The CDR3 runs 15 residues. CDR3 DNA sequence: TGTGCCAGCAGTGGCTGGGTAGCGGCACAAGAGACCCAGTACTTC. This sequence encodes CASSGWVAAQETQYF.

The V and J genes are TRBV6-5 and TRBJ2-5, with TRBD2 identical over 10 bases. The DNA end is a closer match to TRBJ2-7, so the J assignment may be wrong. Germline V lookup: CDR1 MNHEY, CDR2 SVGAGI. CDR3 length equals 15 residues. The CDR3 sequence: CASRESGRAPYEQYF. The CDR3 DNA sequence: TGTGCCAGCAGGGAGAGCGGGAGGGCTCCCTACGAGCAGTACTTC.

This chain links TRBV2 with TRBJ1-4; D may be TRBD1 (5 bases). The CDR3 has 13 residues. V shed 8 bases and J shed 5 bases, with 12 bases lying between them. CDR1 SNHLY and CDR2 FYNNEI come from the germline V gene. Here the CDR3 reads CASGGGWNEKLFF. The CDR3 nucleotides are TGTGCCAGCGGGGGGGGTTGGAATGAAAAACTGTTTTTT.

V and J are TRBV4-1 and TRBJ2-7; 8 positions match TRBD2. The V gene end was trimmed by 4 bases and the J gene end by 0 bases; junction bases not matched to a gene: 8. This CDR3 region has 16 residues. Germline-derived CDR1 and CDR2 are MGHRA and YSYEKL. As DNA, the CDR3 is TGCGCCAGCAGCCCCTTACCGGGAGGGTCCTCCTACGAGCAGTACTTC. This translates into CASSPLPGGSSYEQYF.

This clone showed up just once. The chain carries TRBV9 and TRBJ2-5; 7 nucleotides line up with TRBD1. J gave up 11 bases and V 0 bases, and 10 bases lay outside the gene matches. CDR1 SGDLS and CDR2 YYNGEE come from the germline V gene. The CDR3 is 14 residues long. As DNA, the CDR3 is TGTGCCAGCAGCGTAGGACAGGGTTTGGCGGAACAGTACTTC. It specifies CASSVGQGLAEQYF.

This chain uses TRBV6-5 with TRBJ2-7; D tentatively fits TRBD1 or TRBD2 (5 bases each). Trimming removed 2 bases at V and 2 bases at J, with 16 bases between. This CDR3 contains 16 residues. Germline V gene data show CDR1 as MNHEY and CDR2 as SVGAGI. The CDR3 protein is CASSYQSGTHTYEQYF. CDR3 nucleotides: TGTGCCAGCAGTTACCAATCCGGGACCCACACCTACGAGCAGTACTTC.

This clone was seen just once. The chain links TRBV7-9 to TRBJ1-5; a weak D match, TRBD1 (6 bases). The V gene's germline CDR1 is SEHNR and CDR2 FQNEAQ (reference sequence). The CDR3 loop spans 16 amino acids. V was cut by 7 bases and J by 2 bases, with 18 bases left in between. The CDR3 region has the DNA TGTGCCAGCATCCGTAGGGCAGGGGCACGCAATCAGCCCCAGCATTTT. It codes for CASIRRAGARNQPQHF.

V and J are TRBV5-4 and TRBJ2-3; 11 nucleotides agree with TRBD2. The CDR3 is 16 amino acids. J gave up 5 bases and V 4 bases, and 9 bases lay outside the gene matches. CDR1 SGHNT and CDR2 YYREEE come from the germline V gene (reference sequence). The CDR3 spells CASSGSSGRNQDTQYF. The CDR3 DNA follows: TGTGCCAGCAGCGGGTCTAGCGGGAGGAACCAAGATACGCAGTATTTT.

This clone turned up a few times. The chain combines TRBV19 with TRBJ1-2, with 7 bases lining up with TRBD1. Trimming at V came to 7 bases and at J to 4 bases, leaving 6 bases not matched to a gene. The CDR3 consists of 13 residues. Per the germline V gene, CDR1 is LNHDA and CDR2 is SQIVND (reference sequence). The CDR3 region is CASTEGAIYGYTF. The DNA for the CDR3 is TGTGCCAGTACTGAGGGGGCCATCTATGGCTACACCTTC.

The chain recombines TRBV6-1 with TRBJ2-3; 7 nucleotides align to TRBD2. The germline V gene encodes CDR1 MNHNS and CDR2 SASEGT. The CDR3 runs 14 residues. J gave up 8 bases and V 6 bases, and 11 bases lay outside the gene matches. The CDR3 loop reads CASSPGTITSTQYF. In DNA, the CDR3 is TGTGCCAGCAGCCCCGGGACTATAACATCTACGCAGTATTTT.

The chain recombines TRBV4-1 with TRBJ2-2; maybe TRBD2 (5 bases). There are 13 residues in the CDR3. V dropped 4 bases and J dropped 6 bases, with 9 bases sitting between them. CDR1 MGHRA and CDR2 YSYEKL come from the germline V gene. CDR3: CASSLAGAGELFF. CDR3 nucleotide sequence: TGCGCCAGCAGCCTGGCCGGGGCCGGGGAGCTGTTTTTT.

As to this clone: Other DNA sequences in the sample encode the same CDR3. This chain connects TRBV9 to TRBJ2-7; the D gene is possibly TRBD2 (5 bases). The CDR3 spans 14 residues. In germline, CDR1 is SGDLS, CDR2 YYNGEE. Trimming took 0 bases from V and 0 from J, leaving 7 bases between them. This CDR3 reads CASSVGGSSYEQYF. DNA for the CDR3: TGTGCCAGCAGCGTAGGAGGGAGCTCCTACGAGCAGTACTTC. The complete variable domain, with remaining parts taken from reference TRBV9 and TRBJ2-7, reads DSGVTQTPKHLITATGQRVTLRCSPRSGDLSVYWYQQSLDQGLQFLIQYYNGEERAKGNILERFSAQQFPDLHSELNLSSLELGDSALYFCASSVGGSSYEQYFGPGTRLTVT.

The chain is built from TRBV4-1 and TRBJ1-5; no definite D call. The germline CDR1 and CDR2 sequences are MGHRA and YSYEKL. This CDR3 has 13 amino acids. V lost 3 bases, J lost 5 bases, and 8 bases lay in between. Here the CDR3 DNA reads TGCGCCAGCAGCCAGTTTTCGCATCAGCCCCAGCATTTT. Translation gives CASSQFSHQPQHF.

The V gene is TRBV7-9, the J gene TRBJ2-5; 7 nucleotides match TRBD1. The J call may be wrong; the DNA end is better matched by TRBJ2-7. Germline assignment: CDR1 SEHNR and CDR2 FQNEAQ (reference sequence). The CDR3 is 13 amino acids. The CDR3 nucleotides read TGTGCCAGCAGCCCCCGACAGGGTTACGAGCAGTACTTC. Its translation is CASSPRQGYEQYF.

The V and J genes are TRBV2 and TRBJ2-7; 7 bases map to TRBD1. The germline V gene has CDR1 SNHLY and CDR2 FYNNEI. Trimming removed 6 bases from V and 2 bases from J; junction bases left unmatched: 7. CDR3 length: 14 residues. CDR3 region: CASSPGTATYEQYF. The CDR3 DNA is TGTGCCAGCAGCCCCGGGACAGCAACCTACGAGCAGTACTTC.

DNA of the CDR3: TGTGCCAGCAGTTTGGTCCCTTACAATGAGCAGTTCTTC. Its protein is CASSLVPYNEQFF. The J gene is TRBJ2-1, the V gene TRBV27; D not resolved. V shed 3 bases and J shed 4 bases, with 7 bases lying between them. Germline V gives CDR1 MNHEY, CDR2 SMNVEV (reference sequence). The CDR3 loop spans 13 amino acids.

CDR3 loop: CASSVRSTSTDTQYF. The CDR3 DNA is TGTGCCAGCAGCGTAAGGAGCACTAGCACAGATACGCAGTATTTT. The chain recombines TRBV9 with TRBJ2-3; D ambiguous. This CDR3 is built from 15 residues. Germline assignment: CDR1 SGDLS and CDR2 YYNGEE. The ends were cut back, 1 base at V and 0 bases at J, with 9 bases in the middle.

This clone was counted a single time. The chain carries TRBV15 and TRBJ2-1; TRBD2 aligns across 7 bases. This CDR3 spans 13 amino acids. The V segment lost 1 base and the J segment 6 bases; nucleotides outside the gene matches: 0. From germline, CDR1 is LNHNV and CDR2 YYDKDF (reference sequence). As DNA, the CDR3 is TGTGCCACCAGCAGAGGGGAGGGCAATGAGCAGTTCTTC. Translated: CATSRGEGNEQFF.

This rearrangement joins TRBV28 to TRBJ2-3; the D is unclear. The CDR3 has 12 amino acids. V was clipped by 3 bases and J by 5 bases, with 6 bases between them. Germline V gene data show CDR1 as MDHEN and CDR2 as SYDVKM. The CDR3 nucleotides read TGTGCCAGCAGTTTGTTCGTAGATACGCAGTATTTT. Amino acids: CASSLFVDTQYF.

In nucleotides, the CDR3 is TGTGCCAGTAGTATGCGTCCTATCTACACCTCACCTGAAGCTTTCTTT. As protein: CASSMRPIYTSPEAFF. The chain employs TRBV19 and TRBJ1-1; no clear D gene. V gave up 3 bases and J gave up 6 bases, with 20 bases separating them. There are 16 residues in the CDR3. Germline lookup yields CDR1 LNHDA and CDR2 SQIVND (reference sequence).

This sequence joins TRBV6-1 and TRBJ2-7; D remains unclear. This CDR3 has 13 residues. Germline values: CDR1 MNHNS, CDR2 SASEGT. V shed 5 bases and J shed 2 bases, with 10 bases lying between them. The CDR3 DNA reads TGTGCCAGCAGTTTCAGCGAGACCTACGAGCAGTACTTC. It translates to CASSFSETYEQYF.

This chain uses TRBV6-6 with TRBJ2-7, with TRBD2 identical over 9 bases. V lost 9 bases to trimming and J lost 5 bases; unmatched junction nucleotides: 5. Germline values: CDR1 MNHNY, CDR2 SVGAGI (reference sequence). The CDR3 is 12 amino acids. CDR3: CASSGSSDEQYF. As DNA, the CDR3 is TGTGCCAGTAGCGGGAGCAGCGACGAGCAGTACTTC.